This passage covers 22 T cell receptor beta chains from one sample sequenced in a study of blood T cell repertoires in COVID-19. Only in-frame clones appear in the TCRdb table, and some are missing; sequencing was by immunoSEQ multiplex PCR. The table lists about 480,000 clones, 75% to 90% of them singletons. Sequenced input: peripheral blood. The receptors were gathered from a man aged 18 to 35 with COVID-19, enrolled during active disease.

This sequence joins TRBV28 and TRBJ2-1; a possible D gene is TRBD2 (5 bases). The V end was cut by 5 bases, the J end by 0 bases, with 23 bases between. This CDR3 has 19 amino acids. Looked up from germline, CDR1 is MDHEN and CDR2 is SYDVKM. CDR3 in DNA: TGTGCCAGCAGTCGCCTTCGAGGGTGGGGTGAGAGCTCCTACAATGAGCAGTTCTTC. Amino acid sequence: CASSRLRGWGESSYNEQFF.

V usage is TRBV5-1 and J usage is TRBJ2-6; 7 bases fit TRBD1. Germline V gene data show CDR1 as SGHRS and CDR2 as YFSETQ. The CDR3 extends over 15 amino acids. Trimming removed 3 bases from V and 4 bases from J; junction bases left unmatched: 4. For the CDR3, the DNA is TGCGCCAGCAGCTATACAGGGGCCGGGGCCAACGTCCTGACTTTC. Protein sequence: CASSYTGAGANVLTF.

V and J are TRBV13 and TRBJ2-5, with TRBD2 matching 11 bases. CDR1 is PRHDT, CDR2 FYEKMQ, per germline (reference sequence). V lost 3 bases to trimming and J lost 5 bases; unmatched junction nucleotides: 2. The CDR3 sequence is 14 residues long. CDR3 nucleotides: TGTGCCAGCAGCTTGGCTAGCGGGAGGGAGACCCAGTACTTC. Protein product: CASSLASGRETQYF. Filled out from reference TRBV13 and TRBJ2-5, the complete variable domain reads AAGVIQSPRHLIKEKRETATLKCYPIPRHDTVYWYQQGPGQDPQFLISFYEKMQSDKGSIPDRFSAQQFSDYHSELNMSSLELGDSALYFCASSLASGRETQYFGPGTRLLVL.

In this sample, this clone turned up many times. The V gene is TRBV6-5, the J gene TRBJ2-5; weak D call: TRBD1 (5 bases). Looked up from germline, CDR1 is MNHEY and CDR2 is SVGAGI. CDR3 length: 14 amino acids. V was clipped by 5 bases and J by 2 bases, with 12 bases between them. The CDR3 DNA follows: TGTGCCAGCAGTCCTAAGGGGATACAAGAGACCCAGTACTTC. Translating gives CASSPKGIQETQYF.

The CDR3 nucleotides are TGTGCTAGTGGTTTTAGCTCAGATACCTACGAGCAGTACTTC. This gives the protein CASGFSSDTYEQYF. The chain combines TRBV12-5 with TRBJ2-7; D remains unclear. Trimming removed 3 bases from V and 2 bases from J, with 11 bases in between. The CDR3 consists of 14 residues. Germline assignment: CDR1 LGHNT and CDR2 FRNRAP.

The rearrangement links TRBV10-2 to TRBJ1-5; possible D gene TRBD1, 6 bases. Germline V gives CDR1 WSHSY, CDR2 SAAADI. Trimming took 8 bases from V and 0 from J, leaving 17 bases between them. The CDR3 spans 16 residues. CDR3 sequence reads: CASSLGGTGSNQPQHF. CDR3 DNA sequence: TGCGCCAGCTCTCTAGGGGGTACCGGTAGCAATCAGCCCCAGCATTTT.

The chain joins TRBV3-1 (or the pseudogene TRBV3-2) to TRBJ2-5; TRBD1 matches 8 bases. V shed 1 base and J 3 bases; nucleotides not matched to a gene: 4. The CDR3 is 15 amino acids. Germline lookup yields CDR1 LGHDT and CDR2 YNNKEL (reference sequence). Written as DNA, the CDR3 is TGTGCCAGCAGCCAAGTTCCAGGGGGCGAAGAGACCCAGTACTTC. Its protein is CASSQVPGGEETQYF.

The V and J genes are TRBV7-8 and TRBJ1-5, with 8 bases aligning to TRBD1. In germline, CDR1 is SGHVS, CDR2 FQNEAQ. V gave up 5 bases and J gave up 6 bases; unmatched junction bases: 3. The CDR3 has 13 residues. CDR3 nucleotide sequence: TGTGCCAGCAGCCCAGGGGGCTTTCAGCCCCAGCATTTT. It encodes CASSPGGFQPQHF.

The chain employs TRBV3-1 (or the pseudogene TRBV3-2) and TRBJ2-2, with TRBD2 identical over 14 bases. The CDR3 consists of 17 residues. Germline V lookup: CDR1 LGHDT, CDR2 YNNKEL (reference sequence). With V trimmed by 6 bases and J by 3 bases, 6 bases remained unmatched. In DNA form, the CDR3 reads TGTGCCAGCAGTCACCCGGGACTAGCGGGAGACACCGGGGAGCTGTTTTTT. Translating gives CASSHPGLAGDTGELFF.

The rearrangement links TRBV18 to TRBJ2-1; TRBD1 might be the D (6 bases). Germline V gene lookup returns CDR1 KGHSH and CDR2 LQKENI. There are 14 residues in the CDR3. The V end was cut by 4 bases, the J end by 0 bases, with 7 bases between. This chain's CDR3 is CASSRTASYNEQFF. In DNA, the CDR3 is TGTGCCAGCTCACGGACAGCCTCCTACAATGAGCAGTTCTTC.

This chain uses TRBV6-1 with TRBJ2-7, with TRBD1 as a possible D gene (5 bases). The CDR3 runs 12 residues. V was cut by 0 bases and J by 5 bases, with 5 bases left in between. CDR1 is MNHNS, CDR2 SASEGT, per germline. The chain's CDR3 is CASSEAGDEQYF. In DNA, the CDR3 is TGTGCCAGCAGTGAAGCAGGGGACGAGCAGTACTTC.

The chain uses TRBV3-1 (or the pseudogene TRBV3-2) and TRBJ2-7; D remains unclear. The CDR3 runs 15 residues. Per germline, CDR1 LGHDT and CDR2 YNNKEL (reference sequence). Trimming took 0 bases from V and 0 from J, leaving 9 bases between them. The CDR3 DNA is TGTGCCAGCAGCCAAGACTCCAGCGCCTCCTACGAGCAGTACTTC. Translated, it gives CASSQDSSASYEQYF.

This CDR3 is CASSQGDTTEAFF. The CDR3 DNA reads as TGCGCCAGCAGCCAGGGGGACACCACTGAAGCTTTCTTT. The chain carries TRBV4-1 and TRBJ1-1; D possibly corresponds to TRBD1 (6 bases). The CDR3 is 13 amino acids. The germline V and J ends were trimmed by 3 bases and 4 bases, with 9 bases remaining between them. Germline values: CDR1 MGHRA, CDR2 YSYEKL.

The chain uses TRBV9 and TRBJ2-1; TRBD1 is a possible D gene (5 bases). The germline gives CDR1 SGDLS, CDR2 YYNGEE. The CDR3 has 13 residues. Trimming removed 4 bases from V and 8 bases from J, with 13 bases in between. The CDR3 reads CASSPGVGHEQFF. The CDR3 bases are TGTGCCAGCAGCCCCGGAGTGGGGCATGAGCAGTTCTTC. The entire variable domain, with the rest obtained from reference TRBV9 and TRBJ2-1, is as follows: DSGVTQTPKHLITATGQRVTLRCSPRSGDLSVYWYQQSLDQGLQFLIQYYNGEERAKGNILERFSAQQFPDLHSELNLSSLELGDSALYFCASSPGVGHEQFFGPGTRLTVL.

CDR3 sequence (DNA): TGTGCCAGCAGGCGAGGGAGCGGGACTCTCTCCGAGACCCAGTACTTC. It is translated as CASRRGSGTLSETQYF. The V call is TRBV2, the J call TRBJ2-5; 7 bases match TRBD2. Germline-derived CDR1 and CDR2 are SNHLY and FYNNEI. With 6 bases clipped from V and 5 bases from J, the junction kept 15 bases outside the gene matches. The CDR3 is 16 amino acids.

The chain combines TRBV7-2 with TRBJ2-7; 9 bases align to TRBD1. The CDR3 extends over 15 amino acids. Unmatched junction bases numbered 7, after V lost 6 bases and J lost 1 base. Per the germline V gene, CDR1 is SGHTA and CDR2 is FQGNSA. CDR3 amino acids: CASRYSGQGSYEQYF. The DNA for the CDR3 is TGTGCCAGCAGATATTCGGGACAGGGATCCTACGAGCAGTACTTC.

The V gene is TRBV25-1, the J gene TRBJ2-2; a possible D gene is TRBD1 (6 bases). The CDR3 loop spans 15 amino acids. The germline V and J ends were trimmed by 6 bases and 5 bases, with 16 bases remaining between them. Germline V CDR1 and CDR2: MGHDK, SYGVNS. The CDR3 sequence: CASRRQDFGTGELFF. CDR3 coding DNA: TGTGCCAGCAGGAGACAGGACTTCGGGACCGGGGAGCTGTTTTTT.

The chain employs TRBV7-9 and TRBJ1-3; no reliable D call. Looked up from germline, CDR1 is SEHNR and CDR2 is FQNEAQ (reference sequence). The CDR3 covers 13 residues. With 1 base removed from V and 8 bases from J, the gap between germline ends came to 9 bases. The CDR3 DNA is TGTGCCAGCAGCTTAGGGAATCGGGACACCATATATTTT. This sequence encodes CASSLGNRDTIYF.

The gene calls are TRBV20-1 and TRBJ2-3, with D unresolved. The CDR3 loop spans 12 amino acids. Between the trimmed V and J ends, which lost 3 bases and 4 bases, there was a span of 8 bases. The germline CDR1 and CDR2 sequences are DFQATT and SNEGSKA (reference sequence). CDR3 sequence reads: CSASPGPDTQYF. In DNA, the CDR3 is TGCAGTGCTAGTCCAGGTCCAGATACGCAGTATTTT.

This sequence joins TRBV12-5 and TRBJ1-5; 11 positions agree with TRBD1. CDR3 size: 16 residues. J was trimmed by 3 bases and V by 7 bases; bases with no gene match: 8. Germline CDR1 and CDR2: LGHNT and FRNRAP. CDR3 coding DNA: TGTGCTAGTGTCTGGAGTGGACAGGGGGCCAATCAGCCCCAGCATTTT. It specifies CASVWSGQGANQPQHF.

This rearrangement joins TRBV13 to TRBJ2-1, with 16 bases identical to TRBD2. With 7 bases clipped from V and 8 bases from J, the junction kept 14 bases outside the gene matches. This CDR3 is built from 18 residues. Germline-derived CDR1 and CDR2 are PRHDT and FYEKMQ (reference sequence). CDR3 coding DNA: TGTGCCAGCACCCTCCGGGGACTAGCGGGAGGGGCCGGGGATGAGCAGTTCTTC. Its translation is CASTLRGLAGGAGDEQFF.

The CDR3 DNA reads as TGTGCCAGCAGCACTCCGATTTCCTCCTACAATGAGCAGTTCTTC. It yields the protein CASSTPISSYNEQFF. The chain recombines TRBV7-9 with TRBJ2-1; D unresolved. This CDR3 spans 15 amino acids. The V and J ends lost 5 bases and 0 bases respectively, with 11 bases between them. In germline, CDR1 is SEHNR, CDR2 FQNEAQ (reference sequence).